The next 29 T cell receptor beta chains were all read from a single sample in a study of T-cell memory formation after mild COVID-19. TCRdb reprocessed the 5' RACE reads with MiXCR, giving one entry per CDR3 protein. This table holds about 420,000 distinct CDR3 sequences, 23% found once. What was sequenced was PBMCs or a T cell subset sorted from them (not recorded which). The source of these receptors is an adult woman who had mild COVID-19 (a few samples of this study predate the infection). Cell type and time point are not known.

Only a few counts were recorded for this clonotype. The genes are TRBV7-6 and TRBJ2-1; 8 positions match TRBD2. Trimming removed 7 bases from V and 8 bases from J; junction bases left unmatched: 7. Germline V gene data show CDR1 as SGHVS and CDR2 as FNYEAQ. The CDR3 spans 13 residues. CDR3 DNA: TGTGCCAGCAAGATAGGACTAGCTGATGAGCAGTTCTTC. This codes for CASKIGLADEQFF.

V is TRBV20-1 and J is TRBJ2-5, with 9 bases aligning to TRBD2. J gave up 5 bases and V 0 bases, and 7 bases lay outside the gene matches. This CDR3 spans 15 amino acids. Germline CDR1 is DFQATT and CDR2 is SNEGSKA (reference sequence). DNA of the CDR3: TGCAGTGCTAGAGATGACGGCGGGGGGGCGGAGACCCAGTACTTC. Protein product: CSARDDGGGAETQYF.

The chain uses TRBV11-2 and TRBJ2-5; D may be TRBD2 (5 bases). The CDR3 has 16 amino acids. Germline loops: CDR1 SGHAT, CDR2 FQNNGV. V was shortened by 1 base and J by 2 bases, with 14 bases between the two germline ends. Here the CDR3 reads CASSLAASEEQETQYF. The CDR3 DNA reads as TGTGCCAGCAGCTTAGCCGCTTCGGAGGAACAAGAGACCCAGTACTTC. Full variable domain (rest looked up from reference TRBV11-2 and TRBJ2-5): EAGVAQSPRYKIIEKRQSVAFWCNPISGHATLYWYQQILGQGPKLLIQFQNNGVVDDSQLPKDRFSAERLKGVDSTLKIQPAKLEDSAVYLCASSLAASEEQETQYFGPGTRLLVL.

The table lists this clonotype with a few counts. This chain uses TRBV10-3 with TRBJ2-7; 7 bases fit TRBD1. V shed 3 bases and J 2 bases; nucleotides not matched to a gene: 13. The CDR3 consists of 17 residues. CDR1 is ENHRY and CDR2 is SYGVKD in the germline V gene. CDR3 protein: CAISDPLTGITTYEQYF. CDR3 sequence (DNA): TGTGCCATCAGTGACCCGTTGACAGGGATCACCACCTACGAGCAGTACTTC.

The CDR3 sequence is CSVDGAGYTEAFF. In DNA form, the CDR3 reads TGCAGCGTTGATGGGGCTGGGTACACTGAAGCTTTCTTT. V is TRBV29-1 and J is TRBJ1-1; tentative D call: TRBD1 (5 bases). CDR1 is SQVTM, CDR2 ANQGSEA, per germline. This CDR3 contains 13 residues. V lost 3 bases and J lost 3, with 11 bases in between.

The rearrangement links TRBV19 to TRBJ2-3, with 7 bases lining up with TRBD1. The length of the CDR3 is 15 residues. V was clipped by 5 bases and J by 6 bases; unmatched bases: 11. Germline values: CDR1 LNHDA, CDR2 SQIVND (reference sequence). In nucleotides, the CDR3 is TGTGCCAGTAGTTCCCGGGACAGCCCGTCGGATACGCAGTATTTT. This gives the protein CASSSRDSPSDTQYF.

This clonotype was detected a few times. The chain links TRBV3-1 to TRBJ2-3; D possibly corresponds to TRBD1 (6 bases). CDR3 length: 15 amino acids. Per germline, CDR1 LGHDT and CDR2 YNNKEL (reference sequence). V lost 1 base to trimming and J lost 9 bases, with 17 bases between them. CDR3 in amino acids: CASSQGGSSQGTQYF. The CDR3 DNA sequence: TGTGCCAGCAGCCAAGGCGGCTCTAGCCAGGGGACGCAGTATTTT.

This chain joins TRBV12-3 or TRBV12-4 and TRBJ2-3, with D perhaps TRBD2 (6 bases). Trimming took 4 bases from V and 1 from J, leaving 9 bases between them. The CDR3 is made up of 14 amino acids. The CDR3 region is CASSSGTRTDTQYF. CDR3 nucleotide sequence: TGTGCCAGCAGTTCAGGGACTCGCACAGATACGCAGTATTTT.

This rearrangement joins TRBV10-3 to TRBJ2-5; 11 nucleotides agree with TRBD2. The junction had 6 bases not matched to a gene; V was cut back by 5 bases and J by 1 base. The CDR3 is 16 residues long. Germline lookup yields CDR1 ENHRY and CDR2 SYGVKD. This chain's CDR3 is CAISSTSGAPQETQYF. Written as DNA, the CDR3 is TGTGCCATCAGTTCGACTAGCGGGGCACCCCAAGAGACCCAGTACTTC.

The gene calls are TRBV9 and TRBJ2-1; a weak D match, TRBD2 (5 bases). V dropped 2 bases and J dropped 7 bases, with 16 bases sitting between them. The germline gives CDR1 SGDLS, CDR2 YYNGEE. This CDR3 has 15 amino acids. CDR3 loop: CASSVSSGGGNEQFF. The CDR3 region has the DNA TGTGCCAGCAGCGTCTCCAGCGGTGGAGGTAATGAGCAGTTCTTC.

The chain couples TRBV5-1 to TRBJ2-2; the D gene could be TRBD1 or TRBD2 (5 bases each). V lost 1 base, J lost 5 bases, and 18 bases lay in between. This CDR3 has 17 amino acids. Germline assignment: CDR1 SGHRS and CDR2 YFSETQ. The CDR3 loop reads CASSLTGTGRGTGELFF. The CDR3 DNA is TGCGCCAGCAGCTTGACAGGAACGGGACGTGGGACCGGGGAGCTGTTTTTT.

This chain uses TRBV27 with TRBJ2-7, with D possibly TRBD2 on 6 matching bases. The CDR3 spans 14 residues. V gave up 3 bases and J gave up 1 base, with 10 bases separating them. Germline V gives CDR1 MNHEY, CDR2 SMNVEV (reference sequence). The CDR3 nucleotides are TGTGCCAGCAGTTTTGTCGGGACTTCCTACGAGCAGTACTTC. Its protein product is CASSFVGTSYEQYF.

The J gene is TRBJ2-3, the V gene TRBV7-9, with D perhaps assigned TRBD1 or TRBD2 (5 bases each). This CDR3 has 15 residues. V gave up 5 bases and J gave up 2 bases, with 14 bases separating them. The V gene's germline CDR1 is SEHNR and CDR2 FQNEAQ (reference sequence). The CDR3 coding sequence is TGTGCCAGCAGCCATGGGGACCACAACACAGATACGCAGTATTTT. It is translated as CASSHGDHNTDTQYF.

This clonotype was detected many times. The chain links TRBV7-3 to TRBJ2-1; D not certain. CDR1 and CDR2 from the germline V gene are SGHTA and FQGTGA. Between the trimmed V and J ends, which lost 2 bases and 5 bases, there was a span of 7 bases. The CDR3 has 13 residues. CDR3: CASSLGRDNEQFF. The CDR3 DNA reads as TGTGCCAGCAGCTTAGGAAGGGACAATGAGCAGTTCTTC.

This clonotype was observed at least ten times. V gene TRBV29-1 combines with J gene TRBJ1-1; 7 nucleotides match TRBD1. The germline gives CDR1 SQVTM, CDR2 ANQGSEA. CDR3 length equals 14 residues. V shed 2 bases and J 1 base; nucleotides not matched to a gene: 4. This CDR3 is CSVETGAGNTEAFF. The CDR3 bases are TGCAGCGTTGAAACAGGGGCGGGGAACACTGAAGCTTTCTTT.

This clonotype was seen a handful of times. The chain is built from TRBV11-2 and TRBJ2-2; 7 bases map to TRBD2. Germline CDR1 reads SGHAT; CDR2 reads FQNNGV. With V trimmed by 4 bases and J by 7 bases, 6 bases remained unmatched. CDR3 length: 14 amino acids. CDR3 protein: CASSWFSGNGELFF. The DNA of the CDR3 is TGTGCCAGCAGCTGGTTCAGCGGGAACGGGGAGCTGTTTTTT.

This clonotype was counted ten times or more. V gene TRBV7-9 combines with J gene TRBJ2-1; TRBD2 matches at 10 bases. After removal of 5 bases from V and 0 bases from J, the junction contained 4 bases not matched to a gene. The CDR3 has 16 amino acids. Germline lookup yields CDR1 SEHNR and CDR2 FQNEAQ (reference sequence). CDR3 residues: CASSPSGRGSYNEQFF. The CDR3 bases are TGTGCCAGCAGCCCTAGCGGGAGAGGCTCCTACAATGAGCAGTTCTTC.

The chain links TRBV7-9 to TRBJ2-1, with D maybe TRBD2 (6 bases). The CDR3 contains 15 residues. Trimming took 5 bases from V and 1 from J, leaving 12 bases between them. CDR1 SEHNR and CDR2 FQNEAQ come from the germline V gene (reference sequence). CDR3 nucleotide sequence: TGTGCCAGCAGCACCCGGGGACTTTCCTACAATGAGCAGTTCTTC. Amino acids: CASSTRGLSYNEQFF.

The rearrangement uses TRBV15 and TRBJ2-1, with 15 bases aligning to TRBD2. Germline V CDR1 and CDR2: LNHNV, YYDKDF (reference sequence). Trimming removed 5 bases from V and 6 bases from J; junction bases left unmatched: 8. This CDR3 is 17 amino acids long. As DNA, the CDR3 is TGTGCCACCAGCTCCAGCCCGGGACTAGCGGGGGGCAATGAGCAGTTCTTC. Encoded protein: CATSSSPGLAGGNEQFF.

DNA for the CDR3: TGTGCCAGCAGTTTTCCTAGCGGGGGGACGACAGATACGCAGTATTTT. Residues: CASSFPSGGTTDTQYF. The chain links TRBV12-3 or TRBV12-4 to TRBJ2-3; 11 nucleotides line up with TRBD2. There are 16 residues in the CDR3. The J segment lost 3 bases and the V segment lost 3 bases, leaving 5 bases of the junction unmatched.

This clonotype was observed a handful of times. The chain couples TRBV7-8 to TRBJ2-2; D remains ambiguous. The V gene's germline CDR1 is SGHVS and CDR2 FQNEAQ. The CDR3 has 17 residues. V lost 4 bases and J 4 bases, leaving 19 bases between the germline ends. CDR3 region: CASSYPQREVGTGELFF. DNA of the CDR3: TGTGCCAGCAGCTACCCACAGCGAGAGGTCGGCACCGGGGAGCTGTTTTTT.

The count of this clonotype is one. The J gene is TRBJ2-3, the V gene TRBV7-2; tentative D call: TRBD2 (6 bases). CDR1 SGHTA and CDR2 FQGNSA come from the germline V gene. V was cut by 3 bases and J by 0 bases, with 13 bases left in between. The CDR3 length is 16 residues. The CDR3 DNA reads as TGTGCCAGCAGCTTCCCGCCGGGGGTAAGCACAGATACGCAGTATTTT. Its protein is CASSFPPGVSTDTQYF.

This clonotype showed up just a few times. The CDR3 DNA sequence: TGTGCCAGCAGTTTTAACAGGGTCTACGAGCAGTACTTC. It translates to CASSFNRVYEQYF. The chain combines TRBV12-3 or TRBV12-4 with TRBJ2-7, with D possibly matching TRBD1 (6 bases). The V end was cut by 3 bases, the J end by 3 bases, with 9 bases between. CDR3 size: 13 residues.

V and J are TRBV24-1 and TRBJ2-1; 12 bases agree with TRBD1. The V gene's germline CDR1 is KGHDR and CDR2 SFDVKD. After removal of 5 bases from V and 12 bases from J, the junction contained 4 bases not matched to a gene. The CDR3 sequence is 13 residues long. The chain's CDR3 is CATSGGQGASQFF. The CDR3, as DNA: TGTGCCACCAGTGGGGGACAGGGGGCGTCGCAGTTCTTC.

The chain links TRBV5-5 to TRBJ2-1, with a tentative D call TRBD2 (6 bases). Germline CDR1 reads SGHKS; CDR2 reads YYEKEE (reference sequence). This CDR3 spans 15 amino acids. V was cut by 6 bases and J by 3 bases, with 16 bases left in between. The DNA of the CDR3 is TGTGCCAGCACCCCCTCGGGAGTTGACTACAATGAGCAGTTCTTC. This gives the protein CASTPSGVDYNEQFF.

The rearrangement links TRBV9 to TRBJ2-1, with D unclear. The germline V and J ends were trimmed by 3 bases and 9 bases, with 13 bases remaining between them. The CDR3 contains 13 residues. The germline CDR1 and CDR2 sequences are SGDLS and YYNGEE. The CDR3 region has the DNA TGTGCCAGCAGCGCCGCGGCGATGAGTGAGCAGTTCTTC. Translation gives CASSAAAMSEQFF.

The chain links TRBV15 to TRBJ2-1; possibly TRBD2 for D (7 bases). V shed 7 bases and J shed 1 base, with 11 bases lying between them. There are 14 residues in the CDR3. Germline CDR1 LNHNV, CDR2 YYDKDF (reference sequence). CDR3 sequence (DNA): TGTGCCACCAAGGGGGGGGATTCCTACAATGAGCAGTTCTTC. Translation gives CATKGGDSYNEQFF.

This chain uses TRBV12-3 or TRBV12-4 with TRBJ2-1; no firm D call. Trimming cost V 5 bases and J 9 bases, with 17 bases left between them. The CDR3 spans 14 residues. The CDR3 here is CASSRSTDLGEQFF. The CDR3 DNA sequence: TGTGCCAGCAGTCGCTCGACTGACTTAGGTGAGCAGTTCTTC.

The genes are TRBV28 and TRBJ2-7; 7 bases are a match to TRBD1. The germline V gene encodes CDR1 MDHEN and CDR2 SYDVKM. V dropped 5 bases and J dropped 0; count of bases not matched to a gene: 10. The CDR3 consists of 16 residues. CDR3 sequence: CASSPPGQISSYEQYF. CDR3 bases: TGTGCCAGCAGTCCCCCGGGACAGATTAGCTCCTACGAGCAGTACTTC.